This note documents a single T cell receptor (beta chain) sequence. Sequencing was performed with immunoSEQ multiplex PCR; in TCRdb, only in-frame clones are kept and a portion is missing. The sample contains approximately 46,000 clones, around 89% of which appear only once. This record comes from a study of T cell changes during pregnancy in multiple sclerosis. Deletions cut 4 bases from V and 2 bases from J, with 14 bases between. CDR1 is SGHRS, CDR2 YFSETQ, per germline. The CDR3 length is 15 residues. The sample in question was CD4+ T cells from peripheral blood mononuclear cells, obtained after pregnancy. The receptor's source is a female donor with multiple sclerosis, enrolled in a pregnancy study. This chain uses TRBV5-1 with TRBJ2-3; tentative D call: TRBD1 (5 bases). The CDR3 DNA reads as TGCGCCAGCAGCGCCCGCGCAGGGAACACAGATACGCAGTATTTT. It is translated as CASSARAGNTDTQYF.